A single sample gave rise to the 29 T cell receptor beta chains below, sequenced in a study of T cells in Graves' hyperthyroidism and ophthalmopathy. Using RNA transcripts as the source, TCR beta CDR3 regions were amplified. The TCR CDR3 first-round RT-PCR relied on the HTBI primer set. From the multiplex PCR reads, TCRdb called clonotypes with MiXCR, one entry per CDR3 protein. The sample has some 500,000 distinct CDR3 sequences; about 15% are singletons. Sequencing input: blood. These TCRs come from a woman in her 30s with Graves' ophthalmopathy.

This clonotype was found many times. This chain uses TRBV20-1 with TRBJ2-4; D possibly corresponds to TRBD2 (5 bases). The ends were cut back, 1 base at V and 0 bases at J, with 13 bases in the middle. Germline assignment: CDR1 DFQATT and CDR2 SNEGSKA (reference sequence). The CDR3 totals 16 residues. CDR3 residues: CSARATGSLAKNIQYF. Here the CDR3 DNA reads TGCAGTGCTAGAGCGACGGGAAGTCTAGCCAAAAACATTCAGTACTTC.

This clonotype appeared many times. This chain links TRBV7-2 with TRBJ2-5, with D hard to call. CDR1 SGHTA and CDR2 FQGNSA come from the germline V gene. Trimming pared 1 base from V and 5 bases from J, leaving 8 bases between. CDR3 size: 13 residues. The CDR3 DNA reads as TGTGCCAGCAGCTTAGAGTATAGGGAGACCCAGTACTTC. It encodes CASSLEYRETQYF.

In this sample, this clonotype turned up a few times. One end of the junction fails to match germline, which may point to a read error. The CDR3 loop is CASSLESSYGYTF. In nucleotides, the CDR3 is TGTGCCAGCAGCTTGGAGTCATCTTATGGCTACACCTTC. The chain employs TRBV5-1 and TRBJ1-2; D is unclear. Germline values: CDR1 SGHRS, CDR2 YFSETQ. The CDR3 is 13 residues long.

This clonotype came up many times. The chain couples TRBV20-1 to TRBJ2-1; TRBD2 is a possible D gene (6 bases). The CDR3 is made up of 16 amino acids. The V and J ends lost 0 bases and 0 bases respectively, with 12 bases between them. Germline CDR1 reads DFQATT; CDR2 reads SNEGSKA (reference sequence). CDR3 amino acids: CSARDLSGSSYNEQFF. For the CDR3, the DNA is TGCAGTGCTAGAGATCTTAGCGGAAGCTCCTACAATGAGCAGTTCTTC.

Worth noting for this clonotype: Possible read error: a much larger clone is one base away. The chain recombines TRBV7-8 with TRBJ1-4, with D hard to call. Germline-derived CDR1 and CDR2 are SGHVS and FQNEAQ. The V end was cut by 7 bases, the J end by 10 bases, with 22 bases between. This CDR3 is 15 amino acids long. The CDR3 region is CASTSTLDPRGKLFF. In DNA, the CDR3 is TGTGCCAGCACCTCCACGTTGGACCCCAGAGGAAAACTGTTTTTT.

Note on this clonotype: No conserved phenylalanine or tryptophan ends this CDR3, so it is likely a read error. The chain combines TRBV29-1 with TRBJ2-5; D call uncertain. V was shortened by 6 bases and J by 2 bases, with 16 bases between the two germline ends. The CDR3 runs to 14 residues. The germline gives CDR1 SQVTM, CDR2 ANQGSEA. The CDR3, as DNA: TGCAGCGTCGGTTCCTGGACGGCGCAAGAGACCCAGTACCTC. Its protein product is CSVGSWTAQETQYL.

This clonotype was detected once. This may be a read error, as it is one base from a much larger clone. The chain couples TRBV6-5 to TRBJ2-2, with 7 bases lining up with TRBD2. V trimming: 0 bases; J trimming: 2 bases; junction bases outside the gene matches: 9. CDR1 and CDR2 from the germline V gene are MNHEY and SVGAGI. This CDR3 comprises 18 residues. CDR3 amino acids: CASSYSTRAGYNTGELFF. DNA of the CDR3: TGTGCCAGCAGTTACTCGACTCGAGCGGGGTATAACACCGGGGAGCTGTTTTTT.

This clonotype showed up many times. The chain joins TRBV7-2 to TRBJ2-7; D is unresolved. CDR3 length: 15 amino acids. V lost 1 base and J 0 bases, leaving 10 bases between the germline ends. Germline-derived CDR1 and CDR2 are SGHTA and FQGNSA. Here the CDR3 reads CASSLGPIDSYEQYF. The DNA of the CDR3 is TGTGCCAGCAGCTTAGGACCTATAGACTCCTACGAGCAGTACTTC.

In its sample, this clonotype was seen many times. The CDR3 DNA follows: TGTGCCTGGAGTGTAGGAATTAGCAATCAGCCCCAGCATTTT. Translation gives CAWSVGISNQPQHF. The chain uses TRBV30 and TRBJ1-5; the D is unclear. The CDR3 totals 14 residues. V was clipped by 0 bases and J by 0 bases, with 6 bases between them. Germline V gene lookup returns CDR1 GTSNPN and CDR2 SVGIG (reference sequence).

This clonotype came up many times. This sequence joins TRBV6-1 and TRBJ2-7, with a possible D match to TRBD2 (5 bases). Germline CDR1 and CDR2: MNHNS and SASEGT. V shed 6 bases and J shed 5 bases, with 17 bases lying between them. The CDR3 runs 14 residues. The DNA of the CDR3 is TGTGCCAGCAGCCACGATCCCGGGAACCACGAGCAGTACTTC. Amino acid sequence: CASSHDPGNHEQYF.

The chain links TRBV29-1 to TRBJ2-3; D is unresolved. CDR3 length equals 11 residues. In germline, CDR1 is SQVTM, CDR2 ANQGSEA. Trimming shortened V by 5 bases and J by 6 bases, and 9 bases separated the two germline ends. The CDR3, as DNA: TGCAGCGTTTTTTCCTCGGATACGCAGTATTTT. It specifies CSVFSSDTQYF.

CDR3 sequence: CASSYGTTDTQYF. In DNA form, the CDR3 reads TGTGCCAGCAGTTATGGGACCACAGATACGCAGTATTTT. The V call is TRBV6-2 or TRBV6-3, the J call TRBJ2-3; perhaps D is TRBD1 or TRBD2 (5 bases each). The ends were cut back, 3 bases at V and 2 bases at J, with 6 bases in the middle. There are 13 residues in the CDR3. Looked up from germline, CDR1 is MNHEY and CDR2 is SVGEGT.

A note on this clonotype: A read error may be the cause here, since a much bigger clone is one base away. The genes are TRBV28 and TRBJ1-6; no clear D. CDR3 length: 18 amino acids. The V gene's germline CDR1 is MDHEN and CDR2 SYDVKM. The chain's CDR3 is CASSFPSVGRSDNSPLDF. The CDR3 bases are TGTGCCAGCAGTTTCCCCTCGGTTGGACGGAGCGATAATTCACCCCTCGACTTT. The full variable domain, with the rest looked up from reference TRBV28 and TRBJ1-6, is DVKVTQSSRYLVKRTGEKVFLECVQDMDHENMFWYRQDPGLGLRLIYFSYDVKMKEKGDIPEGYSVSREKKERFSLILESASTNQTSMYLCASSFPSVGRSDNSPLDFGNGTRLTVT.

This clonotype has more than one count but fewer than ten. The chain is built from TRBV15 and TRBJ1-5, with 8 bases fitting TRBD1. The V gene end was trimmed by 2 bases and the J gene end by 4 bases; junction bases not matched to a gene: 10. CDR1 LNHNV and CDR2 YYDKDF come from the germline V gene (reference sequence). The length of the CDR3 is 17 residues. In DNA, the CDR3 is TGTGCCACCAGCAGATCCTCGGACAGGGTGTGGAATCAGCCCCAGCATTTT. This gives the protein CATSRSSDRVWNQPQHF.

This sequence joins TRBV20-1 and TRBJ2-2, with TRBD1 identical over 7 bases. V shed 5 bases, J shed 4 bases, and the junction held 10 bases outside the gene matches. This CDR3 region has 15 residues. Germline values: CDR1 DFQATT, CDR2 SNEGSKA (reference sequence). The DNA for the CDR3 is TGCAGTGCTCAAATCGGACAGGTAGTCACCGGGGAGCTGTTTTTT. It yields the protein CSAQIGQVVTGELFF.

This clonotype was detected ten times or more. The chain is built from TRBV11-3 and TRBJ2-1; D not certain. Trimming took 1 base from V and 2 from J, leaving 9 bases between them. CDR3 size: 15 residues. The V gene's germline CDR1 is SGHNT and CDR2 YENEEA. CDR3 sequence: CASSLAASPYNEQFF. The CDR3 bases are TGTGCCAGCAGCTTAGCGGCTAGTCCCTACAATGAGCAGTTCTTC. Drawing the rest from reference TRBV11-3 and TRBJ2-1, the complete variable domain is EAGVVQSPRYKIIEKKQPVAFWCNPISGHNTLYWYLQNLGQGPELLIRYENEEAVDDSQLPKDRFSAERLKGVDSTLKIQPAELGDSAVYLCASSLAASPYNEQFFGPGTRLTVL.

This clonotype was seen a handful of times. This CDR3 is CASSLRNRVGYNEQFF. The CDR3 DNA is TGTGCCAGCAGCTTGAGGAACAGGGTGGGGTACAATGAGCAGTTCTTC. V gene TRBV5-6 combines with J gene TRBJ2-1; weak D call: TRBD1 (6 bases). V was trimmed by 1 base and J by 4 bases, leaving 15 bases between them. This CDR3 has 16 amino acids. Germline values: CDR1 SGHDT, CDR2 YYEEEE.

Comment on this clonotype: The junction departs from the called germline gene at one end, perhaps through a read error. The chain has TRBV5-1 and TRBJ2-2; maybe TRBD1 (6 bases). The CDR3 consists of 15 residues. Germline V gene lookup returns CDR1 SGHRS and CDR2 YFSETQ. Here the CDR3 reads CTSSQGGVRTGELFF. The CDR3, as DNA: TGCACCAGCAGCCAAGGGGGAGTAAGGACCGGGGAGCTGTTTTTT.

This chain connects TRBV7-3 to TRBJ2-1, with TRBD2 matching over 8 bases. Unmatched junction bases numbered 8, after V lost 5 bases and J lost 2 bases. Germline V lookup: CDR1 SGHTA, CDR2 FQGTGA. The CDR3 loop spans 16 amino acids. CDR3 region: CASSHLSGSTYNEQFF. In DNA form, the CDR3 reads TGTGCCAGCAGCCACCTGAGCGGGAGCACCTACAATGAGCAGTTCTTC.

The chain is built from TRBV30 and TRBJ1-2; 11 bases match TRBD1. The CDR3 has 15 amino acids. Trimming took 3 bases from V and 6 from J; bases not matched to a gene: 9. The V gene's germline CDR1 is GTSNPN and CDR2 SVGIG (reference sequence). CDR3 residues: CAWRRPGQGVDGYTF. As DNA, the CDR3 is TGTGCCTGGAGGAGGCCGGGACAGGGGGTGGATGGCTACACCTTC.

On this clonotype itself: A much larger clone is a single base away; this may be a read error. The chain links TRBV2 to TRBJ2-3; 8 nucleotides align to TRBD2. This CDR3 spans 15 amino acids. CDR1 is SNHLY and CDR2 is FYNNEI in the germline V gene. The CDR3 region has the DNA TGTGCCAGCAGTTTGACTAGCGCCGCCACAGATACGCAGTGTTTT. Protein product: CASSLTSAATDTQCF.

This clonotype has a count of ten or more. The chain has TRBV6-6 and TRBJ2-7; 9 nucleotides align to TRBD2. V trimming: 0 bases; J trimming: 4 bases; junction bases outside the gene matches: 16. The CDR3 length is 19 residues. In germline, CDR1 is MNHNY, CDR2 SVGAGI (reference sequence). Here the CDR3 reads CASSYSLTPLAGVMYEQYF. Written as DNA, the CDR3 is TGTGCCAGCAGTTACTCCCTCACCCCACTAGCGGGTGTTATGTACGAGCAGTACTTC.

The chain employs TRBV6-1 and TRBJ2-4, with D possibly TRBD2 on 6 matching bases. This CDR3 comprises 13 residues. Germline lookup yields CDR1 MNHNS and CDR2 SASEGT. The V and J ends lost 5 bases and 3 bases respectively, with 8 bases between them. The CDR3 loop is CASSTGDKNIQYF. DNA of the CDR3: TGTGCCAGCAGTACGGGGGACAAAAACATTCAGTACTTC.

To note about this clonotype: A read error may be the cause here, since a much bigger clone is one base away. This chain connects TRBV12-3 or TRBV12-4 to TRBJ2-7; the match to TRBD1 covers 10 bases. This CDR3 region has 15 residues. The junction had 7 bases not matched to a gene; V was cut back by 4 bases and J by 4 bases. CDR3 loop: CASSSRGTGVYEQYF. In DNA form, the CDR3 reads TGTGCCAGCAGTTCCCGCGGGACAGGGGTATACGAGCAGTACTTC.

This clonotype was recorded many times. The chain is built from TRBV28 and TRBJ2-3; D is possibly TRBD2 (5 bases). There are 13 residues in the CDR3. CDR1 MDHEN and CDR2 SYDVKM come from the germline V gene. Trimming took 8 bases from V and 3 from J, leaving 12 bases between them. CDR3 nucleotide sequence: TGTGCCAGCTCCCCCGGGGAAACAGATACGCAGTATTTT. As protein: CASSPGETDTQYF.

This clonotype came up many times. This sequence joins TRBV9 and TRBJ2-5; 9 nucleotides align to TRBD1. V shed 3 bases, J shed 11 bases, and the junction held 11 bases outside the gene matches. The CDR3 runs 14 residues. In germline, CDR1 is SGDLS, CDR2 YYNGEE. Here the CDR3 reads CASSAGQGIGHQYF. CDR3 DNA: TGTGCCAGCAGCGCCGGACAGGGGATCGGTCATCAGTACTTC.

The chain combines TRBV4-2 with TRBJ2-3; 8 nucleotides line up with TRBD2. Germline V gene data show CDR1 as LGHNA and CDR2 as YNFKEQ. The CDR3 is 16 amino acids. V lost 3 bases, J lost 4 bases, and 9 bases stayed unmatched. The CDR3 sequence: CASSQLAGYEPDTQYF. CDR3 sequence (DNA): TGTGCCAGCAGCCAGTTAGCGGGATATGAGCCAGATACGCAGTATTTT.

The chain couples TRBV12-3 or TRBV12-4 to TRBJ2-1; D is uncertain. The ends were cut back, 10 bases at V and 3 bases at J, with 19 bases in the middle. The CDR3 is 15 residues long. Written as DNA, the CDR3 is TGTGCCACCACCACCACTGGTCGTTTCTACAATGAGCAGTTCTTC. It specifies CATTTTGRFYNEQFF.

V gene TRBV4-2 combines with J gene TRBJ2-1, with TRBD2 matching 10 bases. The trim removed 1 base at V and 3 bases at J, leaving 6 bases unmatched. From germline, CDR1 is LGHNA and CDR2 YNFKEQ. This CDR3 spans 17 amino acids. The CDR3 loop is CASSQVSLAGVYNEQFF. The CDR3 nucleotides read TGTGCCAGCAGCCAAGTCTCTCTAGCGGGAGTCTACAATGAGCAGTTCTTC.